A single sample is the source of the 30 T cell receptor beta chains below, sequenced in a study of cytomegalovirus exposure and HLA in healthy donors. 60 Vbeta and 13 Jbeta primers were used in PCR. Sequencing used immunoSEQ multiplex PCR; TCRdb keeps in-frame clones, though not all of them. The sample records approximately 70,000 clones, around three quarters being singletons. What was sequenced was PBMCs. The receptor source for this set is a man aged 50-59 years in good health and CMV-seronegative.

The chain carries TRBV14 and TRBJ2-7; no reliable D call. This CDR3 spans 13 amino acids. The germline V and J ends were trimmed by 0 bases and 6 bases, with 9 bases remaining between them. Germline V gives CDR1 SGHDN, CDR2 FVKESK. The CDR3 nucleotides are TGTGCCAGCAGCCAAGATAGAAGGAGCGAGCAGTACTTC. It specifies CASSQDRRSEQYF. The full variable domain, completed using reference TRBV14 and TRBJ2-7, is EAGVTQFPSHSVIEKGQTVTLRCDPISGHDNLYWYRRVMGKEIKFLLHFVKESKQDESGMPNNRFLAERTGGTYSTLKVQPAELEDSGVYFCASSQDRRSEQYFGPGTRLTVT.

This clone was observed once. The CDR3 protein is CACQGSQETQYF. In DNA form, the CDR3 reads TGTGCCTGTCAGGGTAGTCAAGAGACCCAGTACTTC. The rearrangement links TRBV30 to TRBJ2-5, with D maybe TRBD1 (5 bases). This CDR3 spans 12 amino acids. V lost 6 bases and J lost 2, with 10 bases in between. Per germline, CDR1 GTSNPN and CDR2 SVGIG (reference sequence).

The CDR3 coding sequence is TGTGCCAGCAGTCGCTTCAGACAGGGCTACGAGCAGTACTTC. It translates to CASSRFRQGYEQYF. The J gene is TRBJ2-7, the V gene TRBV28, with 7 bases that match TRBD1. The length of the CDR3 is 14 residues. V lost 5 bases, J lost 3 bases, and 7 bases stayed unmatched. Germline lookup yields CDR1 MDHEN and CDR2 SYDVKM.

The DNA for the CDR3 is TGTGCCAGCAGTTTGTTCGGGGCGGTTCTCGGACTAGCGGGTTCCCGCTCTGGGGCCAACGTCCTGACTTTC. Translated, it gives CASSLFGAVLGLAGSRSGANVLTF. This sequence joins TRBV27 and TRBJ2-6; 11 bases are shared with TRBD2. Trimming cost V 3 bases and J 0 bases; bases outside gene matches: 22. CDR3 length: 24 amino acids. Germline V gene sequence: CDR1 MNHEY, CDR2 SMNVEV (reference sequence).

The chain carries TRBV6-5 and TRBJ2-4; a possible D gene is TRBD1 (5 bases). In germline, CDR1 is MNHEY, CDR2 SVGAGI. The CDR3 is 14 residues long. V was shortened by 8 bases and J by 0 bases, with 11 bases between the two germline ends. CDR3 nucleotides: TGTGCCAGCTCGAAAGGGGTAGCCAAAAACATTCAGTACTTC. Amino acids: CASSKGVAKNIQYF.

The chain joins TRBV7-9 to TRBJ1-5; D is unclear. CDR1 and CDR2 from the germline V gene are SEHNR and FQNEAQ (reference sequence). CDR3 size: 13 residues. Trimming stripped 5 bases from V and 0 bases from J, with 5 bases between. The CDR3 loop reads CASSTYSNQPQHF. The CDR3, as DNA: TGTGCCAGCAGCACCTATAGCAATCAGCCCCAGCATTTT.

V and J are TRBV19 and TRBJ1-5, with unresolved D. Germline CDR1 and CDR2: LNHDA and SQIVND (reference sequence). This CDR3 comprises 12 residues. V lost 7 bases, J lost 6 bases, and 10 bases lay in between. The CDR3 DNA is TGTGCCAGTATGAGGGAAGGTCAGCCCCAGCATTTT. Protein sequence: CASMREGQPQHF.

The V and J genes are TRBV5-6 and TRBJ2-5; tentatively, D is TRBD2 (5 bases). The V and J ends lost 4 bases and 1 base respectively, with 11 bases between them. Germline values: CDR1 SGHDT, CDR2 YYEEEE. This CDR3 has 14 amino acids. The CDR3 sequence is CASSAERFQETQYF. The CDR3 DNA reads TGTGCCAGCAGCGCGGAGCGGTTCCAAGAGACCCAGTACTTC.

The chain employs TRBV11-2 and TRBJ2-1; TRBD1 matches at 8 bases. Germline lookup yields CDR1 SGHAT and CDR2 FQNNGV. After removal of 4 bases from V and 2 bases from J, the junction contained 16 bases not matched to a gene. This CDR3 contains 19 residues. In DNA, the CDR3 is TGTGCCAGCAGCTCTCCCCTTCTACCTCAGGGGGCCACCTACAATGAGCAGTTCTTC. Translating gives CASSSPLLPQGATYNEQFF.

The V gene is TRBV2, the J gene TRBJ1-2; 7 positions agree with TRBD1. J gave up 7 bases and V 5 bases, and 16 bases lay outside the gene matches. CDR3 length: 16 residues. Per germline, CDR1 SNHLY and CDR2 FYNNEI. CDR3 nucleotides: TGTGCCAGCAGTCCTGGGACAGTACCCGGCAGGGGTGGCTACACCTTC. This translates into CASSPGTVPGRGGYTF.

The rearrangement links TRBV7-2 to TRBJ2-5, with 9 bases identical to TRBD2. The J segment lost 2 bases and the V segment lost 2 bases, leaving 6 bases of the junction unmatched. The length of the CDR3 is 16 residues. CDR1 and CDR2 from the germline V gene are SGHTA and FQGNSA. The CDR3 DNA reads TGTGCCAGCAGCTTAAGGCGGGAGGGAGTACAAGAGACCCAGTACTTC. It specifies CASSLRREGVQETQYF.

This chain uses TRBV30 with TRBJ2-7, with 9 bases aligning to TRBD2. The germline CDR1 and CDR2 sequences are GTSNPN and SVGIG (reference sequence). This CDR3 has 12 residues. V lost 5 bases to trimming and J lost 7 bases; unmatched junction nucleotides: 6. The CDR3 loop reads CAWSSGNGEQYF. CDR3 nucleotide sequence: TGTGCCTGGTCTAGCGGGAACGGGGAGCAGTACTTC.

The V call is TRBV27, the J call TRBJ2-3; D remains ambiguous. The CDR3 totals 16 residues. Germline-derived CDR1 and CDR2 are MNHEY and SMNVEV (reference sequence). Trimming removed 0 bases at V and 2 bases at J, with 12 bases between. The CDR3: CASSLSFGSYTDTQYF. The CDR3 coding sequence is TGTGCCAGCAGTTTATCTTTCGGGTCTTACACAGATACGCAGTATTTT.

The chain uses TRBV5-6 and TRBJ1-2; 7 nucleotides line up with TRBD1. Trimming removed 2 bases from V and 5 bases from J; junction bases left unmatched: 9. In germline, CDR1 is SGHDT, CDR2 YYEEEE. CDR3 length: 15 residues. The CDR3 DNA sequence: TGTGCCAGCAGCTTCCTGGACCCAGGGGGGTATGGCTACACCTTC. Translated, it gives CASSFLDPGGYGYTF.

The V call is TRBV19, the J call TRBJ1-1, with TRBD1 identical over 7 bases. J gave up 4 bases and V 7 bases, and 9 bases lay outside the gene matches. From germline, CDR1 is LNHDA and CDR2 SQIVND (reference sequence). The CDR3 extends over 14 amino acids. CDR3 in DNA: TGTGCCAGTACCGTACAGGGGAGAGGCACTGAAGCTTTCTTT. Protein product: CASTVQGRGTEAFF. The variable domain in full, completed from reference TRBV19 and TRBJ1-1, reads DGGITQSPKYLFRKEGQNVTLSCEQNLNHDAMYWYRQDPGQGLRLIYYSQIVNDFQKGDIAEGYSVSREKKESFPLTVTSAQKNPTAFYLCASTVQGRGTEAFFGQGTRLTVV.

The chain is built from TRBV5-1 and TRBJ1-4; TRBD1 matches at 7 bases. Germline-derived CDR1 and CDR2 are SGHRS and YFSETQ. Losses at the gene ends were 1 base for V and 8 bases for J; bases not matched to a gene: 5. The CDR3 length is 14 residues. In DNA form, the CDR3 reads TGCGCCAGCAGCTTGACAGGGGTAAAGGAAAAACTGTTTTTT. Translated, it gives CASSLTGVKEKLFF.

This chain joins TRBV30 and TRBJ1-1; D is possibly TRBD1 (5 bases). The CDR3 runs to 14 residues. Trimming shortened V by 0 bases and J by 1 base, and 9 bases separated the two germline ends. Germline CDR1 reads GTSNPN; CDR2 reads SVGIG (reference sequence). CDR3 bases: TGTGCCTGGAGTGTAGGGCAGGGGAACACTGAAGCTTTCTTT. Protein: CAWSVGQGNTEAFF.

The chain is built from TRBV11-2 and TRBJ2-7; TRBD2 matches at 12 bases. The CDR3 spans 16 residues. The V and J ends lost 7 bases and 10 bases, in that order; junction bases with no gene match: 17. From germline, CDR1 is SGHAT and CDR2 FQNNGV. Written as DNA, the CDR3 is TGTGCCAGCACCCTTACCGGGACTAGCGGGCGCCCCGAACAGTACTTC. Protein: CASTLTGTSGRPEQYF.

This clone was picked up one time. The rearrangement joins TRBV28 to TRBJ2-4; no definite D call. Germline assignment: CDR1 MDHEN and CDR2 SYDVKM. This CDR3 spans 13 amino acids. Trimming cost V 5 bases and J 1 base, with 6 bases left between them. The CDR3 bases are TGTGCCAGCAGTGTTGAGGCCAAAAACATTCAGTACTTC. It translates to CASSVEAKNIQYF.

The V gene is TRBV5-1, the J gene TRBJ2-7, with TRBD1 matching over 7 bases. CDR3 size: 14 residues. The junction had 6 bases not matched to a gene; V was cut back by 4 bases and J by 2 bases. Germline CDR1 reads SGHRS; CDR2 reads YFSETQ. CDR3 sequence reads: CASSKDRLTYEQYF. As DNA, the CDR3 is TGCGCCAGCAGCAAGGACAGGTTAACCTACGAGCAGTACTTC.

The chain uses TRBV15 and TRBJ2-7; D is perhaps TRBD1 (8 bases). CDR3 size: 16 residues. V lost 4 bases and J 2 bases, leaving 18 bases between the germline ends. Germline lookup yields CDR1 LNHNV and CDR2 YYDKDF (reference sequence). This CDR3 is CATSILGQGLTYEQYF. The CDR3 nucleotides read TGTGCCACCAGCATATTAGGACAGGGACTAACCTACGAGCAGTACTTC.

The J gene is TRBJ1-2, the V gene TRBV7-9; weak D call: TRBD1 (5 bases). V was pared by 1 base and J by 6 bases, with 18 bases between. The CDR3 runs 16 residues. Germline lookup yields CDR1 SEHNR and CDR2 FQNEAQ (reference sequence). The CDR3 spells CASSLEPLRRADGYTF. The CDR3 DNA follows: TGTGCCAGCAGCTTAGAACCTCTTCGCAGGGCGGATGGCTACACCTTC.

As to this clone: Other DNA sequences in the same sample also yield this CDR3. CDR3 sequence reads: CASSPEVGNQPQHF. In DNA, the CDR3 is TGCGCCAGCAGCCCGGAGGTGGGCAATCAGCCCCAGCATTTT. V and J are TRBV5-1 and TRBJ1-5; D ambiguous. CDR1 and CDR2 (germline): SGHRS, YFSETQ. Trimming took off 4 bases at V and 2 bases at J, with 10 bases between the two ends. This CDR3 contains 14 residues. Full variable domain (outside the CDR3, taken from reference TRBV5-1 and TRBJ1-5): KAGVTQTPRYLIKTRGQQVTLSCSPISGHRSVSWYQQTPGQGLQFLFEYFSETQRNKGNFPGRFSGRQFSNSRSEMNVSTLELGDSALYLCASSPEVGNQPQHFGDGTRLSIL.

The genes are TRBV7-9 and TRBJ1-1; D is unresolved. This CDR3 region has 14 residues. CDR1 SEHNR and CDR2 FQNEAQ come from the germline V gene (reference sequence). The V end lost 2 bases, the J end lost 1 base, and 8 bases lay between the germline ends. The CDR3 DNA reads TGTGCCAGCAGCTTACTGAGTGAGAACACTGAAGCTTTCTTT. It yields the protein CASSLLSENTEAFF.

CDR3 DNA sequence: TGTGCCAGCAGCCGACCCCGAGCGGGGGGACCCCCTCACACAGATACGCAGTATTTT. It codes for CASSRPRAGGPPHTDTQYF. The rearrangement links TRBV7-9 to TRBJ2-3; 9 positions match TRBD2. The germline V gene has CDR1 SEHNR and CDR2 FQNEAQ (reference sequence). Trimming removed 5 bases from V and 2 bases from J; junction bases left unmatched: 17. This CDR3 is 19 amino acids long. Full variable domain (rest looked up from reference TRBV7-9 and TRBJ2-3): DTGVSQNPRHKITKRGQNVTFRCDPISEHNRLYWYRQTLGQGPEFLTYFQNEAQLEKSRLLSDRFSAERPKGSFSTLEIQRTEQGDSAMYLCASSRPRAGGPPHTDTQYFGPGTRLTVL.

This clone was detected a few times. The rearrangement joins TRBV27 to TRBJ2-7; D remains unclear. The germline V gene encodes CDR1 MNHEY and CDR2 SMNVEV (reference sequence). This CDR3 has 15 amino acids. V was trimmed by 5 bases and J by 2 bases, leaving 16 bases between them. For the CDR3, the DNA is TGTGCCAGCAGTGTACGCAATCAGGTAACCTACGAGCAGTACTTC. It translates to CASSVRNQVTYEQYF.

The V gene is TRBV6-6, the J gene TRBJ1-1; 8 positions match TRBD1. Unmatched junction bases numbered 10, after V lost 6 bases and J lost 4 bases. The CDR3 has 15 amino acids. Germline V gene data show CDR1 as MNHNY and CDR2 as SVGAGI (reference sequence). Here the CDR3 reads CASRDRVSEITEAFF. The DNA of the CDR3 is TGTGCCAGCAGGGACAGGGTAAGCGAGATCACTGAAGCTTTCTTT.

DNA of the CDR3: TGTGCCAGCAGCTTAGGCCAGGGAAAAGAAAAACTGTTTTTT. It yields the protein CASSLGQGKEKLFF. The chain has TRBV7-2 and TRBJ1-4, with a tentative D call TRBD1 (5 bases). From germline, CDR1 is SGHTA and CDR2 FQGNSA. The V end was cut by 1 base, the J end by 8 bases, with 11 bases between. The CDR3 runs 14 residues.

The genes are TRBV18 and TRBJ1-1; possible D gene TRBD1, 5 bases. This CDR3 has 15 residues. V was shortened by 0 bases and J by 5 bases, with 13 bases between the two germline ends. Germline V CDR1 and CDR2: KGHSH, LQKENI. CDR3 region: CASSPPGVRVTEAFF. The CDR3 coding sequence is TGTGCCAGCTCACCACCAGGGGTCAGGGTGACTGAAGCTTTCTTT.

The genes are TRBV5-4 and TRBJ1-1; TRBD1 matches 8 bases. After removal of 2 bases from V and 5 bases from J, the junction contained 8 bases not matched to a gene. This CDR3 spans 15 amino acids. CDR1 and CDR2 (germline): SGHNT, YYREEE (reference sequence). The CDR3 region has the DNA TGTGCCAGCAGCTTTCCAGGGGGCTGGGGAACTGAAGCTTTCTTT. Translation: CASSFPGGWGTEAFF.